A selection of T cell receptor beta chains follows, all from one sample in a study of T cell responses to AZD1222 COVID-19 vaccine. Assay used: immunoSEQ multiplex PCR; TCRdb lists only in-frame clones, some missing. This sample has about 90,000 clones, with over 75% found just once. The sample was peripheral blood, taken 28 days after the second AZD1222 dose. The receptors stem from an adult who received the AZD1222 COVID-19 vaccine. CDR3s include the opening cysteine and the closing phenylalanine or tryptophan. D genes are given only for firm matches. Only part of the rows carry a size: once, few, many, or a class if the clone is expanded.

cdr3_aa: CASTHRGRPYEQYF; cdr3_nt: TGTGCCAGCACCCACAGGGGGCGTCCCTACGAGCAGTACTTC; j_call: TRBJ2-7; d_call: TRBD1; clone_size: NA; v_call: TRBV7-9
cdr3_aa: CASSLHQLNTEAFF; cdr3_nt: TGTGCCAGCAGCTTGCACCAGTTAAACACTGAAGCTTTCTTT; j_call: TRBJ1-1; d_call: NA; clone_size: NA; v_call: TRBV7-2
cdr3_aa: CASSYYGRRQKRAFF; cdr3_nt: TGTGCCAGCAGCTACTACGGCAGACGGCAAAAGAGGGCTTTCTTT; j_call: TRBJ1-1; d_call: NA; clone_size: NA; v_call: TRBV11-2
cdr3_aa: CASKLFDSAGNTIYF; cdr3_nt: TGTGCCAGCAAACTTTTCGACAGCGCTGGAAACACCATATATTTT; j_call: TRBJ1-3; d_call: NA; clone_size: NA; v_call: TRBV2
cdr3_aa: CASSAGLPTEQFF; cdr3_nt: TGTGCCAGCAGTGCTGGTTTGCCTACTGAGCAGTTCTTC; j_call: TRBJ2-1; d_call: NA; clone_size: NA; v_call: TRBV7-3
cdr3_aa: CASSLGRNDLGELFF; cdr3_nt: TGTGCCAGCAGCTTAGGGCGGAACGACCTCGGGGAGCTGTTTTTT; j_call: TRBJ2-2; d_call: NA; clone_size: once; v_call: TRBV11-2
cdr3_aa: CASSEETGTQYF; cdr3_nt: TGTGCCAGCAGTGAAGAAACAGGGACCCAGTACTTC; j_call: TRBJ2-5; d_call: NA; clone_size: NA; v_call: TRBV25-1
cdr3_aa: CASSPTWGAGGTEAFF; cdr3_nt: TGTGCCAGCAGCCCGACTTGGGGGGCGGGCGGCACTGAAGCTTTCTTT; j_call: TRBJ1-1; d_call: NA; clone_size: NA; v_call: TRBV3-1/TRBV3-2
cdr3_aa: CASSMGPQPQHF; cdr3_nt: TGTGCCAGTAGTATGGGCCCTCAGCCCCAGCATTTT; j_call: TRBJ1-5; d_call: NA; clone_size: once; v_call: TRBV19
cdr3_aa: CASSPRPTGELFF; cdr3_nt: TGTGCCAGCAGCCCTAGGCCCACCGGGGAGCTGTTTTTT; j_call: TRBJ2-2; d_call: NA; clone_size: few; v_call: TRBV7-3
cdr3_aa: CATILAGNTDTQYF; cdr3_nt: TGTGCCACCATACTAGCGGGGAACACAGATACGCAGTATTTT; j_call: TRBJ2-3; d_call: TRBD2; clone_size: NA; v_call: TRBV15
cdr3_aa: CASSEWAGDYGYTF; cdr3_nt: TGTGCCAGCAGTGAATGGGCAGGGGACTATGGCTACACCTTC; j_call: TRBJ1-2; d_call: NA; clone_size: NA; v_call: TRBV6-1
cdr3_aa: CASSEAGQGDTQYF; cdr3_nt: TGTGCCAGCAGTGAAGCCGGACAGGGGGATACGCAGTATTTT; j_call: TRBJ2-3; d_call: TRBD1; clone_size: NA; v_call: TRBV25-1
cdr3_aa: CSASQSGTPVRTQHF; cdr3_nt: TGCAGTGCTAGTCAAAGCGGTACCCCGGTGAGGACCCAGCATTTT; j_call: TRBJ1-5; d_call: NA; clone_size: NA; v_call: TRBV20-1